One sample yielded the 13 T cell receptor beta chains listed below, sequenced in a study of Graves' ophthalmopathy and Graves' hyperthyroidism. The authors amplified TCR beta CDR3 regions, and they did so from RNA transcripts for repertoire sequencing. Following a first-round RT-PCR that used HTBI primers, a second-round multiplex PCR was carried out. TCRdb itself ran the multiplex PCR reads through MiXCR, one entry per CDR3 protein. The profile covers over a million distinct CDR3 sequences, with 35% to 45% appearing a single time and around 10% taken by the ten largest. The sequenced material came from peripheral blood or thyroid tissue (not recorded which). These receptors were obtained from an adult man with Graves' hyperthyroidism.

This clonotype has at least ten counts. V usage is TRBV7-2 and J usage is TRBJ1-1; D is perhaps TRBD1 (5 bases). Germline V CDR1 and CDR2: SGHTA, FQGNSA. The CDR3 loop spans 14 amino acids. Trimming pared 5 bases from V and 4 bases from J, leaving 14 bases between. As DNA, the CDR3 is TGTGCCAGCAGCCGCCAGGTTGGGGCCACTGAAGCTTTCTTT. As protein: CASSRQVGATEAFF.

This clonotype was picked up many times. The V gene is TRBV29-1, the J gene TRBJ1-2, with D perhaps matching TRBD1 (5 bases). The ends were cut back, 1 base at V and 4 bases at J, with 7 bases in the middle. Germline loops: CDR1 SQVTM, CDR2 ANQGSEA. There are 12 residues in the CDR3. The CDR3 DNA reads TGCAGCGTTGAAGGAGGGGCCTATGGCTACACCTTC. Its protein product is CSVEGGAYGYTF.

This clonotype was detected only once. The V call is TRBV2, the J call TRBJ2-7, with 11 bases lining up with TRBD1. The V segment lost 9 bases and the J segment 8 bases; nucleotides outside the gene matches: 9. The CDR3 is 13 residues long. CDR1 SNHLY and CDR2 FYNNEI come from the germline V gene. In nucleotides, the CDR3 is TGTGCCAGAGGGGACAGGGGGGACAATCAGCAGTACTTC. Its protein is CARGDRGDNQQYF.

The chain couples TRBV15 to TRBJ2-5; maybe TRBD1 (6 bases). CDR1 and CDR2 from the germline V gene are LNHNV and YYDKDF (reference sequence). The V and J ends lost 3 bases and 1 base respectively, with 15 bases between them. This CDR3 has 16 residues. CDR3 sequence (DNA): TGTGCCACCAGCAGTACCCTAGGACAGTCCCAAGAGACCCAGTACTTC. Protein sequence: CATSSTLGQSQETQYF.

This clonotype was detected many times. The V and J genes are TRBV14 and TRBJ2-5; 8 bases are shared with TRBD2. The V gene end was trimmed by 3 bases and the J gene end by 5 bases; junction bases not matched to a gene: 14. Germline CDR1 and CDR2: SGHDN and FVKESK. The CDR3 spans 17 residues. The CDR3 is CASSQGRGGLVGETQYF. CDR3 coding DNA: TGTGCCAGCAGCCAGGGCCGGGGGGGCCTCGTAGGGGAGACCCAGTACTTC.

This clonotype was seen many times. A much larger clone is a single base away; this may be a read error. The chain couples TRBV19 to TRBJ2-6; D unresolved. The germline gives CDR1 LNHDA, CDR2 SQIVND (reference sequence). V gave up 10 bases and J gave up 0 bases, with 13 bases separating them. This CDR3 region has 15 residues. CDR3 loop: CANKVRVSGANVLTF. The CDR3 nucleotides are TGTGCCAATAAGGTACGGGTCTCTGGGGCCAACGTCCTGACTTTC.

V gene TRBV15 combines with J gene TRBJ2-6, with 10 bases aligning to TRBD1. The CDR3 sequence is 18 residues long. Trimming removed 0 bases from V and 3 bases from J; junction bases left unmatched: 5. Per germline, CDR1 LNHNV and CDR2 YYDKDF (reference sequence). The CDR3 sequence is CATSRERQGASGANVLTF. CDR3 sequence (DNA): TGTGCCACCAGCAGAGAGAGACAGGGGGCAAGTGGGGCCAACGTCCTGACTTTC.

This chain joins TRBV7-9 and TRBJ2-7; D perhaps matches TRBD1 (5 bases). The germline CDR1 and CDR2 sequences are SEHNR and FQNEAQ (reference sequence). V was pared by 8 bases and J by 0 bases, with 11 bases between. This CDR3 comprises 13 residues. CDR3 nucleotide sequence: TGTGCCAGCTATCAGGGTAGCTCCTACGAGCAGTACTTC. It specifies CASYQGSSYEQYF.

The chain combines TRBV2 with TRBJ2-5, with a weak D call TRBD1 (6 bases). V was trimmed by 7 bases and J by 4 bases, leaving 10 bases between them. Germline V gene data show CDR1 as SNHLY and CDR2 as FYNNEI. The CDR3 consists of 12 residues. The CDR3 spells CASNQQGETQYF. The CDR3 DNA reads TGTGCCAGCAACCAACAGGGAGAGACCCAGTACTTC. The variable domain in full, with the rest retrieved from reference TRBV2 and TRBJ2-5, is EPEVTQTPSHQVTQMGQEVILRCVPISNHLYFYWYRQILGQKVEFLVSFYNNEISEKSEIFDDQFSVERPDGSNFTLKIRSTKLEDSAMYFCASNQQGETQYFGPGTRLLVL.

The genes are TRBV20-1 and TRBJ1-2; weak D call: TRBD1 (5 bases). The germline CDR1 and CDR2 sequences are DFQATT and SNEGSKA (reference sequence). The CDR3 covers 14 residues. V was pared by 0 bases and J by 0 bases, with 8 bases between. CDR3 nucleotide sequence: TGCAGTGCTAGAGAAGAGGGGACTAACTATGGCTACACCTTC. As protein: CSAREEGTNYGYTF.

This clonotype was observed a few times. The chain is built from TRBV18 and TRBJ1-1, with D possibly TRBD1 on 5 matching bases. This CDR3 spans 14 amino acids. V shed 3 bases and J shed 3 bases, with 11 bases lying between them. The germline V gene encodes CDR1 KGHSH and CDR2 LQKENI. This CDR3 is CASSPGHRDTEAFF. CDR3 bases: TGTGCCAGCTCACCGGGGCACAGAGACACTGAAGCTTTCTTT.

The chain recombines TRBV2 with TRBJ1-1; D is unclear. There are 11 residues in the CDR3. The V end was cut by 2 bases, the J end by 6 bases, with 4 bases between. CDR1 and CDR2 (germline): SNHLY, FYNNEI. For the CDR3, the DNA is TGTGCCAGCAGTGAATCCCCTGAAGCTTTCTTT. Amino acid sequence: CASSESPEAFF.

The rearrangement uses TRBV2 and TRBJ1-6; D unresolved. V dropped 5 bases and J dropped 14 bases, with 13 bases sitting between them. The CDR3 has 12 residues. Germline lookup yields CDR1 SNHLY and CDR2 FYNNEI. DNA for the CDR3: TGTGCCAGCAGTACCATCCCTTCGACCCTCCACTTT. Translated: CASSTIPSTLHF.